Below, 18 T cell receptor beta chains from the same sample are listed, as sequenced in a study of T cells after yellow fever vaccination. From the 5' RACE reads, TCRdb called clonotypes with MiXCR, one entry per CDR3 protein. The data show some 240,000 distinct CDR3 sequences, approximately 3% seen once. The source was CD4+ T cells sorted from PBMCs, collected 10 days after the yellow fever booster vaccination. The source of these receptors is a man aged 18 to 35 who received the YFV17D yellow fever vaccine.

In this sample, this clonotype turned up many times. This chain uses TRBV6-6 with TRBJ1-6, with 11 positions matching TRBD1. Germline V gene sequence: CDR1 MNHNY, CDR2 SVGAGI (reference sequence). V lost 5 bases and J lost 6; bases outside the gene matches: 3. The CDR3 consists of 15 residues. CDR3 sequence reads: CASSVGTGGNSPLHF. In DNA form, the CDR3 reads TGTGCCAGCAGTGTCGGGACAGGGGGTAATTCACCCCTCCACTTT.

The V and J genes are TRBV11-2 and TRBJ1-3, with 9 bases aligning to TRBD1. Germline V CDR1 and CDR2: SGHAT, FQNNGV. CDR3 length: 19 residues. The junction had 15 bases not matched to a gene; V was cut back by 6 bases and J by 0 bases. For the CDR3, the DNA is TGTGCCAGCAGACCCCCGTCCGGGACAGGGTTACGCTCTGGAAACACCATATATTTT. Translated, it gives CASRPPSGTGLRSGNTIYF.

This clonotype was observed at least ten times. The chain recombines TRBV7-9 with TRBJ1-1, with no clear D. With 0 bases removed from V and 6 bases from J, the gap between germline ends came to 14 bases. CDR3 size: 15 residues. Germline lookup yields CDR1 SEHNR and CDR2 FQNEAQ (reference sequence). CDR3 residues: CASSLAEASGAEAFF. The CDR3 nucleotides are TGTGCCAGCAGCTTAGCAGAGGCCTCCGGCGCTGAAGCTTTCTTT.

This clonotype was counted ten times or more. V usage is TRBV5-1 and J usage is TRBJ2-3; weak D call: TRBD1 (6 bases). There are 15 residues in the CDR3. V was pared by 0 bases and J by 5 bases, with 13 bases between. From germline, CDR1 is SGHRS and CDR2 YFSETQ. The CDR3 DNA reads as TGCGCCAGCAGCTTGGCCCCCGTAGGGGGAGATACGCAGTATTTT. As protein: CASSLAPVGGDTQYF.

This clonotype was recorded at least ten times. The chain uses TRBV7-2 and TRBJ2-3, with D perhaps assigned TRBD1 or TRBD2 (5 bases each). The germline CDR1 and CDR2 sequences are SGHTA and FQGNSA. V was shortened by 0 bases and J by 8 bases, with 12 bases between the two germline ends. The length of the CDR3 is 14 residues. CDR3 DNA: TGTGCCAGCAGCTTAGCGGGGGACGCAGGTACGCAGTATTTT. Translation gives CASSLAGDAGTQYF.

This clonotype has at least ten counts. The chain joins TRBV5-1 to TRBJ2-3; D is undetermined. V was clipped by 2 bases and J by 1 base, with 11 bases between them. Germline values: CDR1 SGHRS, CDR2 YFSETQ. CDR3 length: 15 residues. Written as DNA, the CDR3 is TGCGCCAGCAGCTTTCGCTTACCCCGCACAGATACGCAGTATTTT. It encodes CASSFRLPRTDTQYF.

In this sample, this clonotype turned up many times. The chain has TRBV18 and TRBJ1-1; D is unclear. V was trimmed by 6 bases and J by 5 bases, leaving 4 bases between them. Germline CDR1 reads KGHSH; CDR2 reads LQKENI. The CDR3 is 10 amino acids. DNA for the CDR3: TGTGCCAGCTCCCAAACTGAAGCTTTCTTT. It specifies CASSQTEAFF.

The rearrangement joins TRBV24-1 to TRBJ2-5; D remains unclear. This CDR3 has 11 residues. The germline gives CDR1 KGHDR, CDR2 SFDVKD. Trimming removed 3 bases from V and 6 bases from J, with 4 bases in between. The chain's CDR3 is CATSDMKTQYF. DNA of the CDR3: TGTGCCACCAGTGATATGAAGACCCAGTACTTC.

The chain links TRBV4-2 to TRBJ2-5, with D hard to call. V was cut by 3 bases and J by 4 bases, with 12 bases left in between. This CDR3 has 14 amino acids. Germline V gene data show CDR1 as LGHNA and CDR2 as YNFKEQ. CDR3 in amino acids: CASSQSDSLETQYF. The CDR3 region has the DNA TGTGCCAGCAGCCAGAGCGATAGTCTAGAGACCCAGTACTTC.

In this sample, this clonotype turned up a few times. The chain has TRBV7-6 and TRBJ1-4, with no clear D. Germline-derived CDR1 and CDR2 are SGHVS and FNYEAQ. The CDR3 contains 13 residues. V lost 5 bases and J lost 7, with 11 bases in between. CDR3 nucleotides: TGTGCCAGCAGCCCGCTGGCCGGTGAAAAACTGTTTTTT. Translated, it gives CASSPLAGEKLFF. The complete variable domain, with remaining parts taken from reference TRBV7-6 and TRBJ1-4, reads GAGVSQSPRYKVTKRGQDVALRCDPISGHVSLYWYRQALGQGPEFLTYFNYEAQQDKSGLPNDRFSAERPEGSISTLTIQRTEQRDSAMYRCASSPLAGEKLFFGSGTQLSVL.

This clonotype was detected many times. The CDR3 DNA follows: TGCAGTGCTAGTAGGGACAGCGGGGTCACAGATACGCAGTATTTT. This gives the protein CSASRDSGVTDTQYF. V usage is TRBV20-1 and J usage is TRBJ2-3, with D tentatively TRBD1 or TRBD2 (7 bases each). With 3 bases removed from V and 2 bases from J, the gap between germline ends came to 15 bases. CDR1 and CDR2 from the germline V gene are DFQATT and SNEGSKA (reference sequence). CDR3 length equals 15 residues.

At least ten counts were recorded for this clonotype. This sequence joins TRBV18 and TRBJ1-1, with 7 bases identical to TRBD1. CDR3 length: 15 amino acids. Germline CDR1 and CDR2: KGHSH and LQKENI. Trimming took 3 bases from V and 1 from J; bases not matched to a gene: 5. The DNA of the CDR3 is TGTGCCAGCTCACCCGGACAGGTCTGGAACACTGAAGCTTTCTTT. Amino acids: CASSPGQVWNTEAFF.

This clonotype was detected ten times or more. The V call is TRBV6-2 or TRBV6-3, the J call TRBJ1-5, with a possible D match to TRBD1 (5 bases). The CDR3 sequence is 16 residues long. The ends were cut back, 6 bases at V and 7 bases at J, with 22 bases in the middle. Germline V lookup: CDR1 MNHEY, CDR2 SVGEGT. CDR3 region: CASSPPAGLVEQPQHF. DNA for the CDR3: TGTGCCAGCAGCCCCCCGGCAGGGCTGGTTGAGCAGCCCCAGCATTTT.

The chain couples TRBV18 to TRBJ1-3; possible D gene TRBD1, 6 bases. Germline V lookup: CDR1 KGHSH, CDR2 LQKENI. V lost 4 bases, J lost 0 bases, and 10 bases lay in between. The CDR3 sequence is 15 residues long. The CDR3: CASSRGTSSGNTIYF. The CDR3 DNA reads TGTGCCAGCTCACGGGGGACAAGCTCTGGAAACACCATATATTTT.

This clonotype occurred many times. This chain joins TRBV6-5 and TRBJ1-5; TRBD1 agrees at 9 bases. Trimming took 2 bases from V and 6 from J; bases not matched to a gene: 5. The length of the CDR3 is 15 residues. CDR1 is MNHEY, CDR2 SVGAGI, per germline. For the CDR3, the DNA is TGTGCCAGCAGTTACCCGGGGACAGGGCGTCAGCCCCAGCATTTT. Translating it yields CASSYPGTGRQPQHF.

This clonotype has just a few counts. The rearrangement uses TRBV20-1 and TRBJ2-7; D is uncertain. Germline-derived CDR1 and CDR2 are DFQATT and SNEGSKA (reference sequence). The CDR3 sequence is 13 residues long. The germline V and J ends were trimmed by 5 bases and 2 bases, with 13 bases remaining between them. The CDR3 DNA follows: TGCAGTGCTGGGGATTATGGGGCCTACGAGCAGTACGTC. Its protein is CSAGDYGAYEQYV.

This clonotype was seen ten or more times. The J gene is TRBJ2-2, the V gene TRBV7-6; D not resolved. The V end lost 8 bases, the J end lost 3 bases, and 13 bases lay between the germline ends. CDR1 and CDR2 from the germline V gene are SGHVS and FNYEAQ. The CDR3 consists of 14 residues. Here the CDR3 reads CASGETLHTGELFF. The DNA of the CDR3 is TGTGCCAGCGGCGAAACACTTCACACCGGGGAGCTGTTTTTT.

This clonotype was detected ten times or more. This sequence joins TRBV11-2 and TRBJ2-1; a possible D gene is TRBD2 (5 bases). Germline V gives CDR1 SGHAT, CDR2 FQNNGV. Trimming left V 5 bases short and J 8 bases short, with 19 bases between. The CDR3 extends over 15 amino acids. The CDR3 region has the DNA TGTGCCAGCAGCCGTAGAATACCCCCCGGGGATGAGCAGTTCTTC. Its protein is CASSRRIPPGDEQFF.